Below, 18 T cell receptor beta chains from the same sample are listed, as sequenced in a study of cytomegalovirus exposure and HLA in healthy donors. Use of 60 Vbeta and 13 Jbeta primers characterized the PCR. Profiling relied on immunoSEQ multiplex PCR, and the TCRdb table lists in-frame clones only, not all of them. Of roughly 100,000 clones listed, almost 80% are singletons. Material: PBMCs. These receptors were collected from a man in his forties or fifties in good health and CMV-seropositive.

This chain uses TRBV5-1 with TRBJ1-1, with 7 nucleotides matching TRBD1. The CDR3 is 14 amino acids. The trim removed 0 bases at V and 8 bases at J, leaving 7 bases unmatched. Germline V lookup: CDR1 SGHRS, CDR2 YFSETQ. The DNA for the CDR3 is TGCGCCAGCAGCTTGGGCCAAGAGGGGGCGGAAGCTTTCTTT. It translates to CASSLGQEGAEAFF.

This chain links TRBV23-1 with TRBJ2-5; 9 positions match TRBD1. TRBV23-1 is given ORF status, its function remaining uncertain. Losses at the gene ends were 8 bases for V and 11 bases for J; bases not matched to a gene: 15. CDR3 length equals 14 residues. CDR3 residues: CASGCRDRVLWQYF. The CDR3 bases are TGCGCCAGCGGCTGCCGGGACAGGGTTCTGTGGCAGTACTTC.

This sequence joins TRBV10-3 and TRBJ2-1; TRBD2 aligns across 9 bases. CDR3 length: 13 residues. V lost 8 bases, J lost 8 bases, and 7 bases stayed unmatched. Germline V gives CDR1 ENHRY, CDR2 SYGVKD. Written as DNA, the CDR3 is TGTGCCATCTATAGCGGGAGTGAGGATGAGCAGTTCTTC. Its protein is CAIYSGSEDEQFF.

V and J are TRBV5-1 and TRBJ2-5, with 7 bases aligning to TRBD2. This CDR3 has 15 amino acids. Germline CDR1 reads SGHRS; CDR2 reads YFSETQ. The ends lost 0 bases at V and 5 bases at J; junction bases unmatched: 7. The chain's CDR3 is CASSLVAGEGETQYF. The DNA of the CDR3 is TGCGCCAGCAGCTTGGTGGCGGGAGAGGGGGAGACCCAGTACTTC.

The genes are TRBV5-4 and TRBJ1-4, with TRBD1 identical over 8 bases. V gave up 4 bases and J gave up 8 bases; unmatched junction bases: 4. This CDR3 region has 13 residues. Germline CDR1 is SGHNT and CDR2 is YYREEE (reference sequence). In nucleotides, the CDR3 is TGTGCCAGCAGCCAGGGGGCAGGCGAAAAACTGTTTTTT. Its protein is CASSQGAGEKLFF.

The chain recombines TRBV5-1 with TRBJ2-2; no firm D call. The CDR3 loop spans 13 amino acids. V was pared by 2 bases and J by 3 bases, with 5 bases between. Germline lookup yields CDR1 SGHRS and CDR2 YFSETQ. CDR3 DNA: TGCGCCAGCAGCTTCAGTGACACCGGGGAGCTGTTTTTT. Translating it yields CASSFSDTGELFF.

The V gene is TRBV27, the J gene TRBJ2-5; TRBD2 is a possible D gene (5 bases). The CDR3 sequence is 13 residues long. The ends were cut back, 0 bases at V and 7 bases at J, with 9 bases in the middle. Looked up from germline, CDR1 is MNHEY and CDR2 is SMNVEV (reference sequence). Here the CDR3 DNA reads TGTGCCAGCAGTTTATCGAGGGCGGGGACCCAGTACTTC. As protein: CASSLSRAGTQYF.

The chain employs TRBV19 and TRBJ2-7, with a possible D match to TRBD2 (6 bases). Trimming left V 1 base short and J 3 bases short, with 10 bases between. CDR1 and CDR2 (germline): LNHDA, SQIVND (reference sequence). CDR3 length: 14 residues. CDR3 nucleotide sequence: TGTGCCAGTAGTATAGGGCTCGGGGGCTACGAGCAGTACTTC. Encoded protein: CASSIGLGGYEQYF.

The rearrangement uses TRBV27 and TRBJ2-1, with 10 bases that match TRBD2. CDR1 is MNHEY and CDR2 is SMNVEV in the germline V gene (reference sequence). This CDR3 has 15 amino acids. The V and J ends lost 6 bases and 2 bases, in that order; junction bases with no gene match: 4. The DNA for the CDR3 is TGTGCCAGCAGCTTAACTAGCGGGACCTACAATGAGCAGTTCTTC. It translates to CASSLTSGTYNEQFF.

This clone appeared a few times. The same CDR3 also results from other DNA sequences found in this sample. J is TRBJ2-7 and V is TRBV4-3, with 7 bases fitting TRBD2. The CDR3 is 16 amino acids. V was pared by 0 bases and J by 3 bases, with 8 bases of the junction left unmatched. Germline V CDR1 and CDR2: LGHNA, YSLEER. CDR3 protein: CASSQDRSGALYEQYF. The CDR3 nucleotides read TGCGCCAGCAGCCAAGATCGGAGCGGGGCCCTCTACGAGCAGTACTTC.

The V and J genes are TRBV28 and TRBJ2-1, with TRBD2 matching over 13 bases. The CDR3 is 21 residues long. V was pared by 7 bases and J by 0 bases, with 18 bases of the junction left unmatched. CDR1 and CDR2 (germline): MDHEN, SYDVKM. The CDR3 nucleotides read TGTGCCAGCACCCCCGTCAAGGGGACTAGCGGGATATTGAGCTCCTACAATGAGCAGTTCTTC. Encoded protein: CASTPVKGTSGILSSYNEQFF.

The chain joins TRBV9 to TRBJ2-2; 8 positions agree with TRBD1. The V gene's germline CDR1 is SGDLS and CDR2 YYNGEE. V gave up 1 base and J gave up 2 bases; unmatched junction bases: 4. The length of the CDR3 is 16 residues. The CDR3 nucleotides read TGTGCCAGCAGCGTACTGTCAGGGGGCAACACCGGGGAGCTGTTTTTT. It is translated as CASSVLSGGNTGELFF.

The chain links TRBV28 to TRBJ2-1; D unclear. The CDR3 runs to 14 residues. The germline CDR1 and CDR2 sequences are MDHEN and SYDVKM. Trimming took 4 bases from V and 7 from J, leaving 14 bases between them. CDR3 nucleotides: TGTGCCAGCAGTTCTCACCAGGTTAGGAATGAGCAGTTCTTC. The encoded protein is CASSSHQVRNEQFF.

The V call is TRBV28, the J call TRBJ1-2, with D tentatively TRBD1 (5 bases). V shed 6 bases and J shed 4 bases, with 15 bases lying between them. Germline CDR1 is MDHEN and CDR2 is SYDVKM. The CDR3 is 14 amino acids. DNA for the CDR3: TGTGCCAGCAGGCTTCTGGGGGGGGGCTATGGCTACACCTTC. It encodes CASRLLGGGYGYTF.

This clone was seen a single time. J is TRBJ1-2 and V is TRBV6-5, with 11 bases lining up with TRBD1. This CDR3 is built from 15 residues. V shed 6 bases and J 5 bases; nucleotides not matched to a gene: 8. Per germline, CDR1 MNHEY and CDR2 SVGAGI. The CDR3 nucleotides read TGTGCCAGCAGCCCAGGGACAGGGGGGAGATATGGCTACACCTTC. Translation gives CASSPGTGGRYGYTF.

J is TRBJ2-7 and V is TRBV5-1, with a weak D call TRBD2 (6 bases). Trimming took 3 bases from V and 2 from J, leaving 9 bases between them. The CDR3 consists of 13 residues. Germline V gene data show CDR1 as SGHRS and CDR2 as YFSETQ. CDR3 coding DNA: TGCGCCAGCAGCTCGGGACTGCCCTACGAGCAGTACTTC. Residues: CASSSGLPYEQYF.

This clone was observed a few times. This chain connects TRBV5-1 to TRBJ1-1; 8 nucleotides align to TRBD1. The CDR3 runs to 14 residues. The V and J ends lost 5 bases and 7 bases, in that order; junction bases with no gene match: 10. Per germline, CDR1 SGHRS and CDR2 YFSETQ. As DNA, the CDR3 is TGCGCCAGCAGGGAGACAGGGGATGGTGGTGAAGCTTTCTTT. Translating gives CASRETGDGGEAFF.

The CDR3 DNA is TGTGCCAGCAGTCCTCCGGGACAAGGTAGTCAGCCCCAGCATTTT. As protein: CASSPPGQGSQPQHF. The chain employs TRBV28 and TRBJ1-5, with a possible D match to TRBD1 (6 bases). CDR1 MDHEN and CDR2 SYDVKM come from the germline V gene. This CDR3 region has 15 residues. V lost 5 bases and J lost 6, with 17 bases in between.